Presented here are 14 T cell receptor beta chains from one specimen sequenced in a study of cytomegalovirus exposure and HLA in healthy donors. The PCR ran on 60 Vbeta and 13 Jbeta primers. Only in-frame clones appear in the TCRdb table, and some are missing; sequencing was by immunoSEQ multiplex PCR. The sample consists of roughly 150,000 clones, around 78% of them appearing once. The sample was PBMCs. Receptor source: a middle-aged woman in good health and CMV-seronegative.

A remark on this clone: At one of its ends the junction is not consistent with the germline gene, which may arise from a read error. This chain uses TRBV7-7 with TRBJ2-3; no clear D gene. This CDR3 has 13 residues. The germline V gene has CDR1 SSHAT and CDR2 FNYEAQ (reference sequence). Here the CDR3 DNA reads TGTGCTAGCAGCTTACGCCAGAGGGATACGCAGTATTTT. It is translated as CASSLRQRDTQYF.

There are a few counts of this clone. The chain recombines TRBV29-1 with TRBJ2-7; TRBD2 is a possible D gene (6 bases). Per germline, CDR1 SQVTM and CDR2 ANQGSEA. V lost 4 bases, J lost 0 bases, and 10 bases lay in between. The CDR3 is 13 amino acids. Written as DNA, the CDR3 is TGCAGCGTTGGGAGGGTGAGCTCCTACGAGCAGTACTTC. This encodes CSVGRVSSYEQYF.

This clone qualifies as medium-sized. The rearrangement uses TRBV27 and TRBJ2-7, with D possibly being TRBD1 (5 bases). This CDR3 has 16 amino acids. Germline CDR1 reads MNHEY; CDR2 reads SMNVEV (reference sequence). Trimming removed 4 bases at V and 2 bases at J, with 18 bases between. CDR3 nucleotide sequence: TGTGCCAGCAGTTCGCAGCCCCACAGGAGCGCCTACGAGCAGTACTTC. Encoded protein: CASSSQPHRSAYEQYF.

This clone was seen just once. This chain connects TRBV4-2 to TRBJ1-4; D is perhaps TRBD1 (6 bases). This CDR3 region has 15 residues. CDR1 is LGHNA, CDR2 YNFKEQ, per germline. Trimming cost V 4 bases and J 8 bases, with 17 bases left between them. The CDR3 loop reads CASSLREGVGEKLFF. Here the CDR3 DNA reads TGTGCCAGCAGCCTCAGGGAGGGGGTGGGAGAAAAACTGTTTTTT.

The gene calls are TRBV5-1 and TRBJ2-6; 8 bases are shared with TRBD1. This CDR3 comprises 16 residues. V shed 6 bases, J shed 4 bases, and the junction held 9 bases outside the gene matches. Germline CDR1 SGHRS, CDR2 YFSETQ. This CDR3 reads CASTLTGAGGANVLTF. CDR3 coding DNA: TGCGCCAGCACCCTGACAGGGGCCGGGGGGGCCAACGTCCTGACTTTC.

The CDR3 reads CASSQVRDRSYNEQFF. The CDR3 DNA sequence: TGTGCCAGCAGCCAAGTCCGAGACAGGTCTTACAATGAGCAGTTCTTC. The chain combines TRBV14 with TRBJ2-1, with D possibly being TRBD1 (6 bases). The CDR3 contains 16 residues. Germline V CDR1 and CDR2: SGHDN, FVKESK. The V and J ends lost 1 base and 4 bases respectively, with 14 bases between them.

The chain combines TRBV15 with TRBJ2-3; D gene unclear. Trimming cost V 0 bases and J 4 bases, with 5 bases left between them. The CDR3 has 13 amino acids. Per the germline V gene, CDR1 is LNHNV and CDR2 is YYDKDF (reference sequence). The CDR3 DNA follows: TGTGCCACCAGCAGAGACTACTCAGATACGCAGTATTTT. Its protein product is CATSRDYSDTQYF.

This clone was counted only a few times. The gene calls are TRBV5-8 and TRBJ1-1; 8 bases fit TRBD1. This CDR3 contains 14 residues. From germline, CDR1 is SGHTS and CDR2 YDEGEE. V lost 5 bases to trimming and J lost 6 bases; unmatched junction nucleotides: 9. The CDR3 bases are TGTGCCAGCAGATTCCAGGACAGGGTCGCTGAAGCTTTCTTT. It translates to CASRFQDRVAEAFF.

The V call is TRBV11-2, the J call TRBJ2-7; the match to TRBD2 covers 8 bases. The CDR3 spans 15 residues. Germline V CDR1 and CDR2: SGHAT, FQNNGV. Unmatched junction bases numbered 14, after V lost 6 bases and J lost 7 bases. The CDR3: CASSYLAGSNREQYF. CDR3 in DNA: TGTGCCAGCAGTTACCTAGCGGGCTCAAATAGGGAGCAGTACTTC.

The rearrangement links TRBV30 to TRBJ2-3, with 8 bases aligning to TRBD1. Trimming removed 7 bases from V and 1 base from J; junction bases left unmatched: 10. CDR1 is GTSNPN, CDR2 SVGIG, per germline (reference sequence). The CDR3 is made up of 15 amino acids. CDR3 in DNA: TGTGCCTCCGGACCAGGGGGCCAAGGCACAGATACGCAGTATTTT. Its protein product is CASGPGGQGTDTQYF.

The rearrangement links TRBV28 to TRBJ1-2; the D is unclear. The germline gives CDR1 MDHEN, CDR2 SYDVKM. The V and J ends lost 6 bases and 3 bases respectively, with 17 bases between them. CDR3 length: 15 residues. This CDR3 reads CASRDSTVSHYGYTF. The CDR3 nucleotides are TGTGCCAGCAGGGATTCTACAGTGTCTCACTATGGCTACACCTTC.

This clone appeared a single time. The rearrangement joins TRBV5-4 to TRBJ1-4; 12 bases agree with TRBD1. There are 16 residues in the CDR3. V shed 0 bases and J 10 bases; nucleotides not matched to a gene: 7. CDR1 and CDR2 (germline): SGHNT, YYREEE (reference sequence). CDR3 DNA: TGTGCCAGCAGCTTGGAGGGGACAGGGGGCAACGGAAAACTGTTTTTT. Protein: CASSLEGTGGNGKLFF.

The chain is built from TRBV7-3 and TRBJ2-1; TRBD2 might be the D (5 bases). This CDR3 is 15 amino acids long. Trimming pared 3 bases from V and 6 bases from J, leaving 15 bases between. CDR1 and CDR2 from the germline V gene are SGHTA and FQGTGA. The CDR3 reads CASSFFVGEGNEQFF. The DNA of the CDR3 is TGTGCCAGCAGCTTCTTCGTGGGAGAAGGCAATGAGCAGTTCTTC.

The chain joins TRBV6-1 to TRBJ1-2; D not resolved. Looked up from germline, CDR1 is MNHNS and CDR2 is SASEGT. CDR3 size: 12 residues. Between the trimmed V and J ends, which lost 1 base and 5 bases, there was a span of 5 bases. Here the CDR3 DNA reads TGTGCCAGCAGTGAAGAACTTTATGGCTACACCTTC. This codes for CASSEELYGYTF.